One sample yielded the 15 T cell receptor beta chains listed below, sequenced in a study of vaccination and CD4 T cells after COVID-19. These receptors lack a known antigen. Scientists ran DNA taken from cultured CD4+ T cells through the Oncomine TCR Beta short-read assay for sequencing. TCRdb fed the PCR reads into MiXCR, producing one record per CDR3 protein. Found here are just under 20,000 distinct CDR3 sequences, around 40% of them singletons; the top ten hold about 26%. Treatment described: approximately nine-day PBMC culture with coronavirus spike peptide pools or control peptides (ViraFEST assay). Sequenced material: CD4+ T cells from blood, cultured in vitro, taken before SARS-CoV-2 vaccination. These receptors came from a human donor who received a COVID-19 vaccine.

The V gene is TRBV12-3 or TRBV12-4, the J gene TRBJ1-5, with D possibly matching TRBD1 (6 bases). The CDR3 is 14 residues long. The V and J ends lost 5 bases and 5 bases respectively, with 13 bases between them. The CDR3 DNA sequence: TGTGCCAGCAGTCCGCGGACAGTAGATCAGCCCCAGCATTTT. Translated: CASSPRTVDQPQHF.

The V call is TRBV27, the J call TRBJ2-3; D gene ambiguous. V lost 3 bases, J lost 2 bases, and 15 bases lay in between. CDR3 size: 16 residues. Germline CDR1 is MNHEY and CDR2 is SMNVEV (reference sequence). CDR3 DNA sequence: TGTGCCAGCAGTTTGATTGGGCAGTCACTCACAGATACGCAGTATTTT. Translating it yields CASSLIGQSLTDTQYF.

The chain combines TRBV20-1 with TRBJ2-1; 14 nucleotides match TRBD2. This CDR3 comprises 17 residues. The germline V gene has CDR1 DFQATT and CDR2 SNEGSKA (reference sequence). The J segment lost 5 bases and the V segment lost 7 bases, leaving 13 bases of the junction unmatched. The CDR3 nucleotides read TGCAGTGTAACAGGACTAGCGGGGGGTGTCGAGGACAATGAGCAGTTCTTC. This codes for CSVTGLAGGVEDNEQFF.

V is TRBV10-1 and J is TRBJ2-1; D possibly corresponds to TRBD2 (6 bases). Germline V gene sequence: CDR1 WNHNN, CDR2 SYGVQD (reference sequence). V lost 0 bases to trimming and J lost 0 bases, with 12 bases between them. This CDR3 is built from 17 residues. The CDR3 DNA follows: TGCGCCAGCAGTGAGTCGGAGGGGATCCCCTCCTACAATGAGCAGTTCTTC. Amino acids: CASSESEGIPSYNEQFF.

The chain employs TRBV19 and TRBJ2-1; 9 nucleotides agree with TRBD1. The assigned J gene may be wrong: the sequence end matches TRBJ2-7 better. Germline-derived CDR1 and CDR2 are LNHDA and SQIVND (reference sequence). The CDR3 is 17 residues long. For the CDR3, the DNA is TGTGCCAGTAGTATAGATAGAGGGGCCGGGACAGGGAACGAGCAGTACTTC. Its translation is CASSIDRGAGTGNEQYF.

J is TRBJ2-2 and V is TRBV5-4; 12 bases map to TRBD2. V trimming: 4 bases; J trimming: 4 bases; junction bases outside the gene matches: 5. The germline gives CDR1 SGHNT, CDR2 YYREEE (reference sequence). The CDR3 length is 16 residues. The CDR3 here is CASSPGLAGSTGELFF. The CDR3 coding sequence is TGTGCCAGCAGCCCCGGACTAGCGGGGAGCACCGGGGAGCTGTTTTTT.

This sequence joins TRBV6-1 and TRBJ2-3; tentatively, D is TRBD2 (6 bases). Germline lookup yields CDR1 MNHNS and CDR2 SASEGT. V gave up 5 bases and J gave up 0 bases, with 12 bases separating them. The CDR3 covers 15 residues. CDR3 sequence reads: CASSTGGYSTDTQYF. The CDR3 DNA follows: TGTGCCAGCAGTACCGGGGGTTACAGCACAGATACGCAGTATTTT.

In this sample, this clonotype turned up a few times. V is TRBV5-1 and J is TRBJ2-3; D not certain. The length of the CDR3 is 12 residues. Germline V gene sequence: CDR1 SGHRS, CDR2 YFSETQ. Trimming removed 4 bases from V and 0 bases from J, with 3 bases in between. CDR3 nucleotides: TGCGCCAGCAGCCAGAGCACAGATACGCAGTATTTT. It yields the protein CASSQSTDTQYF.

J is TRBJ2-5 and V is TRBV14; 8 bases align to TRBD1. This CDR3 has 16 residues. The V and J ends lost 2 bases and 4 bases, in that order; junction bases with no gene match: 9. From germline, CDR1 is SGHDN and CDR2 FVKESK. In DNA form, the CDR3 reads TGTGCCAGCAGCCAAAACACAGGGGGTTATGTAGAGACCCAGTACTTC. This codes for CASSQNTGGYVETQYF.

This clonotype was counted once. The junction departs from germline at one end; a sequencing error may be responsible. This rearrangement joins TRBV19 to TRBJ2-1; 8 bases agree with TRBD2. CDR1 and CDR2 from the germline V gene are LNHDA and SQIVND (reference sequence). This CDR3 region has 16 residues. For the CDR3, the DNA is TGTGCCAGTAGTCTAACGGGGGGGGGCTTCGACAATGAGCAGCTCTTC. Protein product: CASSLTGGGFDNEQLF.

CDR3 nucleotide sequence: TGTGCCAGCAGTCAGGAATTCGATGGCTACACCTTC. Protein product: CASSQEFDGYTF. This chain joins TRBV6-2 or TRBV6-3 and TRBJ1-2; D gene unclear. This CDR3 spans 12 amino acids. The germline V gene encodes CDR1 MNHEY and CDR2 SVGEGT. V was cut by 5 bases and J by 6 bases, with 10 bases left in between.

This clonotype was counted a few times. The chain has TRBV6-1 and TRBJ1-5; 7 nucleotides match TRBD1. V trimming: 6 bases; J trimming: 4 bases; junction bases outside the gene matches: 3. The germline CDR1 and CDR2 sequences are MNHNS and SASEGT. The CDR3 loop spans 13 amino acids. The CDR3 DNA is TGTGCCAGCAGGTTGACAGGGAATCAGCCCCAGCATTTT. Protein sequence: CASRLTGNQPQHF.

The table lists this clonotype with a few counts. The chain links TRBV6-5 to TRBJ1-5, with D hard to call. V lost 2 bases and J lost 6, with 8 bases in between. The germline gives CDR1 MNHEY, CDR2 SVGAGI. This CDR3 has 13 amino acids. For the CDR3, the DNA is TGTGCCAGCAGTTACGATCGTACTCAGCCCCAGCATTTT. It specifies CASSYDRTQPQHF.

This clonotype was observed a handful of times. This chain connects TRBV7-2 to TRBJ1-6; tentative D call: TRBD1 (6 bases). The CDR3 consists of 15 residues. The V and J ends lost 5 bases and 1 base respectively, with 9 bases between them. Germline V gene sequence: CDR1 SGHTA, CDR2 FQGNSA. The CDR3, as DNA: TGTGCCAGCAGCCCCCAGGGGTCCTATAATTCACCCCTCCACTTT. Amino acid sequence: CASSPQGSYNSPLHF. The whole variable domain, remainder taken from reference TRBV7-2 and TRBJ1-6, is GAGVSQSPSNKVTEKGKDVELRCDPISGHTALYWYRQSLGQGLEFLIYFQGNSAPDKSGLPSDRFSAERTGGSVSTLTIQRTQQEDSAVYLCASSPQGSYNSPLHFGNGTRLTVT.

The V and J genes are TRBV20-1 and TRBJ1-1, with D tentatively TRBD1 (6 bases). Germline loops: CDR1 DFQATT, CDR2 SNEGSKA (reference sequence). CDR3 length equals 14 residues. V lost 3 bases to trimming and J lost 2 bases, with 13 bases between them. CDR3 protein: CSARASQGNTEAFF. The CDR3, as DNA: TGCAGTGCTAGGGCCTCACAGGGAAACACTGAAGCTTTCTTT.